The table lists the clone carrying this T cell receptor beta chain with many counts. For TCR beta, libraries came from iRepertoire HTBI primers and Arm-PCR of CDR3 regions. TCRdb processed the multiplex PCR reads anew with MiXCR; each CDR3 protein has one entry. Of around 480,000 distinct CDR3 sequences in the sample, about 16% were seen once. The ends lost 3 bases at V and 5 bases at J; junction bases unmatched: 6. The CDR3 covers 14 residues. These data belong to a study of regulatory T cells in long-lasting Graves disease. Indicated time point: newly diagnosed GD, antithyroid drugs for less than 3 months. PBMC RNA served as the TCR library source. These data were also reused for a study on T cells in Graves' hyperthyroidism and ophthalmopathy. Turning to that study: Using the HTBI primer set, a first-round RT-PCR was run on the TCR CDR3. Ophthalmopathy was predicted by the model a median of about six months ahead of onset.

The receptor was isolated from a woman aged 40 to 65 with Graves disease. The V gene is TRBV12-3 or TRBV12-4, the J gene TRBJ1-1; 7 nucleotides match TRBD1. The material was peripheral blood mononuclear cells (PBMCs), obtained at new diagnosis, from a patient treated with antithyroid drugs. The CDR3 loop reads CASSFSGGATEAFF. As DNA, the CDR3 is TGTGCCAGCAGTTTCTCAGGGGGGGCAACTGAAGCTTTCTTT.